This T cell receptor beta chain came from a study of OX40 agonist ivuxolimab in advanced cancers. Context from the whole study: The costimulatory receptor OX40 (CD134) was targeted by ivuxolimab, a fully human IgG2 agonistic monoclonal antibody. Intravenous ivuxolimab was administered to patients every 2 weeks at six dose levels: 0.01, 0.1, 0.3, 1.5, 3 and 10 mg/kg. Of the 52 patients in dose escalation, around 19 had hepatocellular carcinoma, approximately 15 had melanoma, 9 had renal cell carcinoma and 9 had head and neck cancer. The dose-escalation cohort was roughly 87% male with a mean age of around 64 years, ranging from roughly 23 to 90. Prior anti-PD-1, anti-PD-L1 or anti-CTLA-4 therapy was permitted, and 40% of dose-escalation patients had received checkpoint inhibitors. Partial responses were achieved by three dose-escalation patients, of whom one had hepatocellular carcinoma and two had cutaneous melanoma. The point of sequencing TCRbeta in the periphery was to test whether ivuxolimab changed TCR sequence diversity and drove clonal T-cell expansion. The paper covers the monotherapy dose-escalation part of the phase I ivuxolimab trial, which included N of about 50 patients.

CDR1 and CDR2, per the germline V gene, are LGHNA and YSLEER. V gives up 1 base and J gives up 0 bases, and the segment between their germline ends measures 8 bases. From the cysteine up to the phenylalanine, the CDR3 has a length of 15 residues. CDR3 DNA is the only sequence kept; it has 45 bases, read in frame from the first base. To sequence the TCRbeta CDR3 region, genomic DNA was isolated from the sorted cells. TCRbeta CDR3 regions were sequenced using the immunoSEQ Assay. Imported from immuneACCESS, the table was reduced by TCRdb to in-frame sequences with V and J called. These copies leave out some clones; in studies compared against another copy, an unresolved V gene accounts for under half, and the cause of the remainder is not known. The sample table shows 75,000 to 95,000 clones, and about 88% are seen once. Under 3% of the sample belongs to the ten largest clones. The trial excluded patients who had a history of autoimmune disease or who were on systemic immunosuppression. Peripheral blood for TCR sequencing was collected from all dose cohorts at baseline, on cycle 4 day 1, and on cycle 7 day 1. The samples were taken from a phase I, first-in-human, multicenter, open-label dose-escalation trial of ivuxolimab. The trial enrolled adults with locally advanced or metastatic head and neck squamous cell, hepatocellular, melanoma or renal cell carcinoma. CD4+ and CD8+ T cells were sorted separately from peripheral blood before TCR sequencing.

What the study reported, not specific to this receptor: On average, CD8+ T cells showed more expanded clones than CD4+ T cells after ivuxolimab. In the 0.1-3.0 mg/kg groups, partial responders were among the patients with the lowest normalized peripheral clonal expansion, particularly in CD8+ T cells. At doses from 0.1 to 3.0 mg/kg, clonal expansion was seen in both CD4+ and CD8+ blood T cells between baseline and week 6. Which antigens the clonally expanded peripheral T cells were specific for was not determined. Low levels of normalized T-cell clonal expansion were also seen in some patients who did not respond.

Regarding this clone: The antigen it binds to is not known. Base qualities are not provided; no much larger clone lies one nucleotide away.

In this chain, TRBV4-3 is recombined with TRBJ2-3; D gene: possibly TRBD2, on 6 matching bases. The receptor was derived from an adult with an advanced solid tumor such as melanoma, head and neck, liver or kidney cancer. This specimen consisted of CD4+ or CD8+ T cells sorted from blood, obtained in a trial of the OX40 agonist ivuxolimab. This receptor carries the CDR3 CASSQAGVSTDTQYF. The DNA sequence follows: TGCGCCAGCAGCCAAGCGGGGGTGAGCACAGATACGCAGTATTTT.